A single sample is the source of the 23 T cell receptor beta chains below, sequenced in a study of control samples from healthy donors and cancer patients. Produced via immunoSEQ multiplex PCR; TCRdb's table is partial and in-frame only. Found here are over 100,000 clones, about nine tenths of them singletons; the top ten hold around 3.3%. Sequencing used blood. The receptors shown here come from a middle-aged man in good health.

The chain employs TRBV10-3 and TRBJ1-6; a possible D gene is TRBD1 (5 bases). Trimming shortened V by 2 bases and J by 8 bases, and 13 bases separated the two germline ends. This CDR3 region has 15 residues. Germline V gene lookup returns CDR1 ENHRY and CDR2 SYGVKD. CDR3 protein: CAISETGPTDSPLHF. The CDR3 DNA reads TGTGCCATCAGTGAGACAGGACCGACGGATTCACCCCTCCACTTT.

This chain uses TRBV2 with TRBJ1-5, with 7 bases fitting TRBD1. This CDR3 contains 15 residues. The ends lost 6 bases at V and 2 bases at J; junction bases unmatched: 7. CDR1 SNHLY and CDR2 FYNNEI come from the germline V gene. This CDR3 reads CASREQGRGNQPQHF. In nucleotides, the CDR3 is TGTGCCAGCAGGGAACAGGGGCGCGGCAATCAGCCCCAGCATTTT.

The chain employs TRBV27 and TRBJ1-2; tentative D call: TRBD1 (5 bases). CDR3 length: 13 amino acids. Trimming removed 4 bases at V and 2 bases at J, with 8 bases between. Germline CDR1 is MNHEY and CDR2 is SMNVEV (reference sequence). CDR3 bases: TGTGCCAGCAGTTATGGACAAAACTATGGCTACACCTTC. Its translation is CASSYGQNYGYTF.

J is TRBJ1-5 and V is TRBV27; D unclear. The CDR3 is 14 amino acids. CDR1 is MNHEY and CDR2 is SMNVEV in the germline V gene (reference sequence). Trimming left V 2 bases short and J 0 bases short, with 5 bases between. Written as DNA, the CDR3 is TGTGCCAGCAGTTTAAGGGATAGCAATCAGCCCCAGCATTTT. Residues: CASSLRDSNQPQHF.

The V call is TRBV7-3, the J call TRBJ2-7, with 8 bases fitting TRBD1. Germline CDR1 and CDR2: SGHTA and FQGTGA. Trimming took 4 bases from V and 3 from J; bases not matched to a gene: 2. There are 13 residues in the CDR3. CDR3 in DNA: TGTGCCAGCAGCTCCGACAGGGGCTACGAGCAGTACTTC. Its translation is CASSSDRGYEQYF.

The CDR3 reads CASTAPKQSIGPYEQYF. The CDR3 nucleotides are TGTGCCAGCACCGCCCCCAAACAGAGCATTGGTCCCTACGAGCAGTACTTC. The gene calls are TRBV2 and TRBJ2-7; D unresolved. The V end lost 7 bases, the J end lost 2 bases, and 24 bases lay between the germline ends. Germline CDR1 and CDR2: SNHLY and FYNNEI. CDR3 length equals 17 residues.

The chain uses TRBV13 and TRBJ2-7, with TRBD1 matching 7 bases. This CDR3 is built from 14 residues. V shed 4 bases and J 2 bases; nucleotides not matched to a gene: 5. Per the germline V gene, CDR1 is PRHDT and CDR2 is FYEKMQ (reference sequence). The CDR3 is CASSSDRRPYEQYF. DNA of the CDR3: TGTGCCAGCAGCTCGGACAGGAGACCCTACGAGCAGTACTTC.

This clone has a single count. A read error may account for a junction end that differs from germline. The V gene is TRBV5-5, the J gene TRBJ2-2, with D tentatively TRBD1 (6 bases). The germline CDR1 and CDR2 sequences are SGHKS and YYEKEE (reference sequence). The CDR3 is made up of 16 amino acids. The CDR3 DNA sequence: TGTGCCAGCAGCTTAAACCCGGACAGCAACACCGGGGAGCTGCTTTTT. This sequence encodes CASSLNPDSNTGELLF. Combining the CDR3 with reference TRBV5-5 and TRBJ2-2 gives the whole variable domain DAGVTQSPTHLIKTRGQQVTLRCSPISGHKSVSWYQQVLGQGPQFIFQYYEKEERGRGNFPDRFSARQFPNYSSELNVNALLLGDSALYLCASSLNPDSNTGELLFGEGSRLTVL.

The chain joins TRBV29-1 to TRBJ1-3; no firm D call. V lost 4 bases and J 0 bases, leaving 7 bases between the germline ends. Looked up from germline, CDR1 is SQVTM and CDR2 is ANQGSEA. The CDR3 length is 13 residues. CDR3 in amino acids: CSVVTASGNTIYF. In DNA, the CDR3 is TGCAGCGTTGTGACGGCCTCTGGAAACACCATATATTTT.

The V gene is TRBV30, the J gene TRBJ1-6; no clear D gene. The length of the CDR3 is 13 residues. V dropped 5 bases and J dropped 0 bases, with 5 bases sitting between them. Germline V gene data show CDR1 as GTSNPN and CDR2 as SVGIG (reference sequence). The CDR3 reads CAWGRSYNSPLHF. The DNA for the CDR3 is TGTGCCTGGGGGCGCTCCTATAATTCACCCCTCCACTTT.

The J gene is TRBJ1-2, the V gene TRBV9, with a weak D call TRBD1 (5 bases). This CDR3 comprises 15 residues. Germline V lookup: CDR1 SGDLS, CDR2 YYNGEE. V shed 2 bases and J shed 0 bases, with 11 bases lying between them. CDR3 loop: CASSVTTDSNYGYTF. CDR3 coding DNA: TGTGCCAGCAGCGTCACGACAGATTCTAACTATGGCTACACCTTC.

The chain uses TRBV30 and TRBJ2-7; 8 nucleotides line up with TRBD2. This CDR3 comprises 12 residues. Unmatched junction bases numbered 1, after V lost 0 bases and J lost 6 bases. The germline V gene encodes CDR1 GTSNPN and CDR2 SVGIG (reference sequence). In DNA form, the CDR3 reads TGTGCCTGGAGTGTAGCGGGGGTCGAGCAGTACTTC. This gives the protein CAWSVAGVEQYF.

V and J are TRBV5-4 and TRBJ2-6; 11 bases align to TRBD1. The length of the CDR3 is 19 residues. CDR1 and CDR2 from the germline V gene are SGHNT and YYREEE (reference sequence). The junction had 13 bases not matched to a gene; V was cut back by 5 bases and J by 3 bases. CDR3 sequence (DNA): TGTGCCAGCAGTTCCTCGGCTGGACAGGGGGCAGGTGGGGCCAACGTCCTGACTTTC. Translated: CASSSSAGQGAGGANVLTF. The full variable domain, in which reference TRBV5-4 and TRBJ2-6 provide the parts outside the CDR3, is ETGVTQSPTHLIKTRGQQVTLRCSSQSGHNTVSWYQQALGQGPQFIFQYYREEENGRGNFPPRFSGLQFPNYSSELNVNALELDDSALYLCASSSSAGQGAGGANVLTFGAGSRLTVL.

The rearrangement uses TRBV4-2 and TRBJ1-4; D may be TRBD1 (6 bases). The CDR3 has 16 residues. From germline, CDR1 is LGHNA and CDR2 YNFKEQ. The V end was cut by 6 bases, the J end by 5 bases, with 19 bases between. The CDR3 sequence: CASSFTLRGGNEKLFF. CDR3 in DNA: TGTGCCAGCAGTTTCACCCTCAGGGGAGGGAATGAAAAACTGTTTTTT.

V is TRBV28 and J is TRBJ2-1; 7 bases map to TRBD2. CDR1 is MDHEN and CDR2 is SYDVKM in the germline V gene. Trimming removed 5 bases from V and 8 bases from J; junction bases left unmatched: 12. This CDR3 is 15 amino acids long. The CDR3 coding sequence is TGTGCCAGCAGTCCCGGAGGGGCGGGGGATTATGAGCAGTTCTTC. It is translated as CASSPGGAGDYEQFF.

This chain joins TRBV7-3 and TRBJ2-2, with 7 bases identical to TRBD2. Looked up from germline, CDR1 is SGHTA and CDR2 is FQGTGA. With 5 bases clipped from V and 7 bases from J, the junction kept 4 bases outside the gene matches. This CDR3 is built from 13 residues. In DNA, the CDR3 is TGTGCCAGCAGCGCGGGGGAATACGGGGAGCTGTTTTTT. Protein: CASSAGEYGELFF.

The CDR3 DNA sequence: TGCGCCAGCAGCCGGGGACAGGGATTAGAAAAACTGTTTTTT. It specifies CASSRGQGLEKLFF. The chain has TRBV4-1 and TRBJ1-4, with 9 bases matching TRBD1. The CDR3 contains 14 residues. The junction had 5 bases not matched to a gene; V was cut back by 4 bases and J by 8 bases. In germline, CDR1 is MGHRA, CDR2 YSYEKL.

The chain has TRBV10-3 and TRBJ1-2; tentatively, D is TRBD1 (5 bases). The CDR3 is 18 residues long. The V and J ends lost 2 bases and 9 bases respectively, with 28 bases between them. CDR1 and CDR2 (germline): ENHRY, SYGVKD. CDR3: CAISEILASGTAFGSYTF. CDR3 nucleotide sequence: TGTGCCATCAGTGAGATCCTAGCGAGCGGGACGGCATTTGGGAGCTACACCTTC.

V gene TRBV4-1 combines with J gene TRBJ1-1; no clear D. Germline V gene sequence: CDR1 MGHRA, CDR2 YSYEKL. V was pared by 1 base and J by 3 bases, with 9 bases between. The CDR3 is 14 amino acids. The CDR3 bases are TGCGCCAGCAGCCAAGGCTGGCGTGACACTGAAGCTTTCTTT. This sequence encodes CASSQGWRDTEAFF.

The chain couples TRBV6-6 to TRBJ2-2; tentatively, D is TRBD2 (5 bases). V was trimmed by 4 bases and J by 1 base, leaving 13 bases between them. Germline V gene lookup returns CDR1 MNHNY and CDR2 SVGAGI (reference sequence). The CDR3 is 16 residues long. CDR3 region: CASSSVTTRNTGELFF. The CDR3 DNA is TGTGCCAGCAGTTCCGTGACTACCAGGAACACCGGGGAGCTGTTTTTT.

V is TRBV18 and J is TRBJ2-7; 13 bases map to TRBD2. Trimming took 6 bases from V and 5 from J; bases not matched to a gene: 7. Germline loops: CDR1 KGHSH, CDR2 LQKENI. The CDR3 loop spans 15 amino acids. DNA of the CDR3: TGTGCCAGCTCCTCGACTAGCGGGGGGCCCGACGAGCAGTACTTC. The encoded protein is CASSSTSGGPDEQYF. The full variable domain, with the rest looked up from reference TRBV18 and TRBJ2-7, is NAGVMQNPRHLVRRRGQEARLRCSPMKGHSHVYWYRQLPEEGLKFMVYLQKENIIDESGMPKERFSAEFPKEGPSILRIQQVVRGDSAAYFCASSSTSGGPDEQYFGPGTRLTVT.

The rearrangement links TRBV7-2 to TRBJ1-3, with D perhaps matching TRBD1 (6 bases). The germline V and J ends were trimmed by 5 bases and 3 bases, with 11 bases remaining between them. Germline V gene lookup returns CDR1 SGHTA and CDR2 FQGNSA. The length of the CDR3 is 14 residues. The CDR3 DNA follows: TGTGCCAGCAGCGCTACAGGGTATGGAAACACCATATATTTT. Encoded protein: CASSATGYGNTIYF.

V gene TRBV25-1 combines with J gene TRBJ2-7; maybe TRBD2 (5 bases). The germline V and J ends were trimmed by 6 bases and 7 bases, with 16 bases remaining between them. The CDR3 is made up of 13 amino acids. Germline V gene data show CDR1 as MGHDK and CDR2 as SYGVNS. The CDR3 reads CASSSGALGEQYF. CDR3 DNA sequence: TGTGCCAGCAGCAGCGGTGCCCTGGGTGAGCAGTACTTC.